This TCR beta chain came from a study of blood T cells in healthy people across ages. As for this clonotype: Its antigen is still unknown. One end of the junction fails to match germline, which may point to a read error.

Primed by a sample-barcoded 5' primer and a J-beta primer mix, a second PCR proceeded for about 6 to 12 cycles. Each cDNA molecule was tagged by a template-switch adaptor with 12 random nucleotides. CDR3-containing paired-end reads numbered at least 3 million in each sample. TCRdb re-analysed the 5' RACE reads in MiXCR, keeping a single row per CDR3 protein. This sample yields around 1,900,000 distinct CDR3 sequences, of which around 42% are seen a single time; 23% belongs to the top ten. The CDR3 is made up of 16 amino acids. CDR1 and CDR2 from the germline V gene are LGHDT and YNNKEL (reference sequence). Each sample gave at least 7 million isolated PBMCs. Study-level points and caveats: Estimates drawn from one million T cells were deemed to understate diversity.

Input material: blood. The receptor comes from a human donor in good health. The chain combines TRBV3-1 with TRBJ2-1, with 9 bases that match TRBD2. CDR3 sequence reads: CAGSQRGLAGRYEQFF. CDR3 nucleotides: TGTGCCGGCAGCCAACGGGGACTAGCCGGAAGGTATGAGCAGTTCTTC.